This entry features one TCR beta chain sequence. This clonotype has ten or more counts. The antigen this receptor binds is unknown. Base qualities are not recorded, but no much larger clone differs from it by a single base. This sample was included in a study of CD8 T cells in ankylosing spondylitis (dated by TCRdb to about 2017). With respect to the entire study: T cell receptor beta repertoires were profiled in healthy donors and ankylosing spondylitis patients so that disease-linked TCR variants could be found. The full study cohort was made up of about 25 ankylosing spondylitis patients and over 90 healthy donors. Samples of peripheral blood were taken, and for ankylosing spondylitis patients, synovial fluid was collected as well.

Sequencing was carried out with an Illumina HiSeq 2500. TCR beta libraries were prepared by quantitative 5'-RACE with molecular barcodes. Turning to the authors' computational methods: A new computational method, built on a probabilistic model of VDJ rearrangement, was used to identify disease-linked TCR variants. Using fastp trimming at Q25 and MiXCR clonotype assembly, TCRdb reanalyzed the public sequencing data and kept in-frame beta chains. Rows matching on CDR3 protein sequence are summarized as one entry with the most common DNA and genes. These V and J calls originate from TCRdb's pipeline instead of the authors' own analysis. This sample lists about 510,000 distinct CDR3 sequences; roughly 5% were detected once. Under 4.5% of the sample goes to the ten largest clones. The paper's findings and limits, for the study overall: Some of the motif variants had been reported before in the synovial fluid and blood of reactive arthritis patients, a finding that suggests common disease-initiation mechanisms. The disease-linked clones were reported to be significantly enriched in matched synovial fluid samples from ankylosing spondylitis patients. A TCR beta motif of seven or eight highly homologous amino acid variants appeared characteristic of blood from ankylosing spondylitis patients. The disease-linked clones showed a CD8+ phenotype and occurred at relatively low frequencies in peripheral blood.

Deletion took 8 bases off V and 7 bases off J, with a span of 20 bases between the germline ends. The CDR3, cysteine through phenylalanine, is 14 amino acids long. Here the CDR3 DNA is all that survives: 42 bases in frame from base 1. The receptor comes from a male donor with ankylosing spondylitis. The chain employs TRBV12-3 or TRBV12-4 and TRBJ1-2; too little of a D gene remains to name it. Sequenced input: blood, either unsorted or a sorted T cell fraction (not recorded which). The CDR3 reads as follows: CASRPGGSGRGYTF. At the DNA level, the sequence is TGTGCCAGCCGTCCGGGAGGGAGCGGACGTGGCTACACCTTC.